These T cell receptor beta chains were read from a single sample in a study of blood T cell repertoires in COVID-19. The protocol was immunoSEQ multiplex PCR, while the TCRdb copy is restricted to in-frame clones and leaves out a portion. The sample has just over 350,000 clones, roughly 87% seen once. Sequencing input: PBMCs or T cells enriched from blood (not recorded which). The receptors here all came from a woman younger than 45 who had recovered from COVID-19. The CDR3 runs from the conserved cysteine through the conserved F or W. The D gene is left open where the match is weak. Size tells how often a clone was seen (once, few, many) or the class of an expanded clone, and some rows leave it out.

>TRBD2|TRBJ2-2|-|TRBV27
CASSFRLAGGSGELFF
TGTGCCAGCAGTTTCCGACTAGCGGGAGGGTCCGGGGAGCTGTTTTTT
>TRBD1|TRBJ2-5|-|TRBV24-1
CATSPTGEETQYF
TGTGCCACCAGTCCGACAGGGGAAGAGACCCAGTACTTC
>TRBD1|TRBJ1-1|-|TRBV5-1
CASSLQGERTEAFF
TGCGCCAGCAGCCTACAGGGGGAACGAACTGAAGCTTTCTTT
>-|TRBJ2-3|-|TRBV4-2
CASSHNLGGGGTDTQYF
TGTGCCAGCAGCCACAACCTCGGGGGAGGCGGCACAGATACGCAGTATTTT
>TRBD2|TRBJ2-1|-|TRBV19
CASSMAGRSTNEQFF
TGTGCCAGTAGTATGGCCGGGAGGTCAACTAATGAGCAGTTCTTC
>-|TRBJ1-1|-|TRBV13
CASSLVKGGNTEAFF
TGTGCCAGCAGCTTAGTTAAGGGAGGGAACACTGAAGCTTTCTTT
>-|TRBJ1-5|few|TRBV7-2
CASSLQGNQPQHF
TGTGCCAGCAGCTTACAGGGCAATCAGCCCCAGCATTTT
>-|TRBJ2-5|-|TRBV3-1/TRBV3-2
CASIGSTQETQYF
TGTGCCAGCATTGGCAGTACCCAAGAGACCCAGTACTTC
>-|TRBJ1-5|-|TRBV11-2
CASSLDRGQPQHF
TGTGCCAGCAGCTTAGACAGGGGTCAGCCCCAGCATTTT
>-|TRBJ2-7|-|TRBV28
CASTPATRYEQYF
TGTGCCAGCACTCCCGCGACACGCTACGAGCAGTACTTC
>TRBD1|TRBJ1-4|once|TRBV11-2
CASSYGQDPNEKLFF
TGTGCCAGCAGCTACGGACAGGACCCTAATGAAAAACTGTTTTTT
>-|TRBJ2-7|-|TRBV29-1
CSATLGLDGKEYF
TGCAGCGCCACCCTGGGGCTAGATGGGAAGGAGTACTTC
>-|TRBJ1-3|-|TRBV6-1
CASSETVSSGNTIYF
TGTGCCAGCAGTGAAACAGTTTCCTCTGGAAACACCATATATTTT
>TRBD1|TRBJ1-2|few|TRBV19
CASSIGDRGAYGYTF
TGTGCCAGTAGTATAGGCGACAGGGGAGCCTATGGCTACACCTTC
>-|TRBJ1-4|-|TRBV18
CASSPEGHNEKLFF
TGTGCCAGCTCACCAGAGGGACATAATGAAAAACTGTTTTTT
>TRBD1|TRBJ2-2|-|TRBV3-1/TRBV3-2
CASSLGQGPVGELFF
TGTGCCAGCAGCCTAGGACAGGGTCCCGTCGGGGAGCTGTTTTTT
>TRBD1|TRBJ2-3|-|TRBV19
CASRETGGTDTQYF
TGTGCCAGTAGGGAGACAGGGGGCACAGATACGCAGTATTTT
>TRBD2|TRBJ2-1|-|TRBV4-1
CASSQGLRTSGSYNEQFF
TGCGCCAGCAGCCAAGGCCTTAGGACTAGCGGGTCCTACAATGAGCAGTTCTTC
>TRBD1|TRBJ1-5|-|TRBV24-1
CATSEGTVSNQPQHF
TGTGCCACCAGTGAAGGGACAGTTAGCAATCAGCCCCAGCATTTT
>-|TRBJ2-7|-|TRBV29-1
CSVTESSYEQYF
TGCAGCGTTACTGAGAGCTCCTACGAGCAGTACTTC
>TRBD2|TRBJ2-5|-|TRBV7-9
CASSLGGVAGLGETQYF
TGTGCCAGCAGCTTAGGGGGAGTAGCGGGCCTTGGAGAGACCCAGTACTTC
>-|TRBJ1-3|-|TRBV5-1
CASSRDSSSGNTIYF
TGCGCCAGCAGCCGGGACTCGAGCTCTGGAAACACCATATATTTT
>-|TRBJ2-4|-|TRBV6-2/TRBV6-3
CASSYPRLAKNIQYF
TGTGCCAGCAGTTACCCCAGACTAGCCAAAAACATTCAGTACTTC
>-|TRBJ2-2|-|TRBV5-4
CASSLAEANTGELFF
TGTGCCAGCAGCCTGGCAGAGGCGAACACCGGGGAGCTGTTTTTT
>-|TRBJ2-7|-|TRBV20-1
CSARATYEQYF
TGCAGTGCTAGGGCCACCTACGAGCAGTACTTC
>TRBD2|TRBJ2-7|-|TRBV15
CATSSPAGGYDEQYF
TGTGCCACCAGCAGTCCCGCGGGGGGGTACGACGAGCAGTACTTC
>-|TRBJ2-7|-|TRBV5-4
CASSLTGYNYEQYF
TGTGCCAGCAGCTTGACAGGGTACAACTACGAGCAGTACTTC
>TRBD2|TRBJ2-1|-|TRBV5-1
CASSPLPSGGNDEQFF
TGCGCCAGCAGCCCTTTACCTAGCGGGGGAAACGATGAGCAGTTCTTC
>-|TRBJ2-2|-|TRBV2
CASRPGEGTGELFF
TGTGCCAGCAGGCCAGGGGAGGGGACCGGGGAGCTGTTTTTT
>TRBD1|TRBJ2-7|-|TRBV6-1
CASSEQGQAVYEQYF
TGTGCCAGCAGTGAACAAGGACAGGCTGTCTACGAGCAGTACTTC
>-|TRBJ1-1|-|TRBV28
CASRRLARGKTEAFF
TGTGCCAGCAGACGGCTAGCTCGGGGGAAGACTGAAGCTTTCTTT
>TRBD1|TRBJ2-7|-|TRBV19
CASSISGTGGPEQYF
TGTGCCAGTAGTATATCCGGGACAGGGGGACCCGAGCAGTACTTC
>TRBD1|TRBJ1-6|few|TRBV3-1/TRBV3-2
CASSLSGQGVGNNSPLHF
TGTGCCAGCAGCCTATCGGGACAGGGGGTCGGGAATAATTCACCCCTCCACTTT
>TRBD1|TRBJ1-4|-|TRBV2
CASSNRGGNEKLFF
TGTGCCAGCAGTAACAGGGGGGGGAATGAAAAACTGTTTTTT
>TRBD1|TRBJ2-7|-|TRBV25-1
CASSETPGQGFYEQYF
TGTGCCAGCAGTGAAACGCCGGGACAGGGTTTCTACGAGCAGTACTTC
>-|TRBJ2-5|-|TRBV5-1
CASSSSQGRMETQYF
TGCGCCAGCAGCTCAAGCCAGGGGCGGATGGAGACCCAGTACTTC
>TRBD1|TRBJ1-4|-|TRBV18
CASSPPTGVGEKLFF
TGTGCCAGCTCACCACCGACAGGGGTAGGAGAAAAACTGTTTTTT
>TRBD1|TRBJ1-1|-|TRBV5-6
CASRPGTGLVTEAFF
TGTGCCAGCAGACCCGGGACAGGGTTGGTCACTGAAGCTTTCTTT
>TRBD1|TRBJ1-2|-|TRBV19
CASTPGQGESYGYTF
TGTGCCAGTACCCCGGGACAGGGAGAAAGCTATGGCTACACCTTC
>TRBD2|TRBJ2-1|-|TRBV7-8
CASSLGVGTSGGRQFF
TGTGCCAGCAGCTTAGGAGTCGGGACTAGCGGGGGGAGGCAGTTCTTC
>TRBD1|TRBJ2-1|-|TRBV27
CASSLYRDSTYNEQFF
TGTGCCAGCAGTTTATATCGGGACAGCACCTACAATGAGCAGTTCTTC
>-|TRBJ1-2|-|TRBV7-2
CASSPYTVDGYTF
TGTGCCAGCAGCCCCTACACAGTGGATGGCTACACCTTC
>TRBD1|TRBJ2-7|-|TRBV7-9
CASSLAWTGSREQYF
TGTGCCAGCAGCTTAGCATGGACAGGCTCAAGAGAGCAGTACTTC
>TRBD1|TRBJ2-7|-|TRBV7-9
CASSTTPGQGMYEQYF
TGTGCCAGCAGCACTACACCGGGACAGGGAATGTACGAGCAGTACTTC
>-|TRBJ1-5|-|TRBV4-1
CASSIAGGNQPQHF
TGCGCCAGCAGCATAGCAGGGGGCAATCAGCCCCAGCATTTT
>-|TRBJ2-3|-|TRBV13
CASSPYTDTQYF
TGTGCCAGCAGCCCCTACACAGATACGCAGTATTTT
>TRBD1|TRBJ1-5|-|TRBV23-1
CASSQSGQGLYNQPQHF
TGCGCCAGCAGTCAATCAGGACAGGGCTTGTACAATCAGCCCCAGCATTTT